Listed below are T cell receptor beta chains from one sample, sequenced in a study of blood T cell repertoires in COVID-19. The assay was immunoSEQ multiplex PCR, and TCRdb's table has in-frame clones only and misses some. The table lists fewer than 200,000 clones, approximately 90% of them singletons. The sample was peripheral blood. These receptors were taken from a man in his late teens or twenties with COVID-19, enrolled during active disease. CDR3s include the opening cysteine and the closing phenylalanine or tryptophan. Each record gives: D gene, clone size, V gene, J gene, CDR3 DNA, CDR3 protein. The D gene is left open where the match is weak. The listing skips clone size in some rows; elsewhere it reads once, few, many or a size class.

>.|once|TRBV7-2|TRBJ2-2
TGTGCCAGCAGCACATATGCAGGGGAGACCGGGGAGCTGTTTTTT
CASSTYAGETGELFF
>TRBD2|.|TRBV7-2|TRBJ2-3
TGTGCCAGCAGCTCCTCTCGGCGGGGGGAAAGCACAGATACGCAGTATTTT
CASSSSRRGESTDTQYF
>.|.|TRBV7-2|TRBJ2-2
TGTGCCAGCAGCCCGAGGATGGCAGGGTATACCGGGGAGCTGTTTTTT
CASSPRMAGYTGELFF
>.|.|TRBV11-2|TRBJ1-5
TGTGCCAGCAGCTTAGCCGTAGGGGAGGGCCAGCCCCAGCATTTT
CASSLAVGEGQPQHF
>TRBD2|.|TRBV5-6|TRBJ2-1
TGTGCCAGCAGCTTGAGACTAGCGGGAGTTGAGCGGTTCTTC
CASSLRLAGVERFF
>.|.|TRBV24-1|TRBJ1-1
TGTGCCACCAGTGACCCAACATCTGATGGTGAAGCTTTCTTT
CATSDPTSDGEAFF
>.|.|TRBV19|TRBJ2-7
TGTGCCAGTAGTATCCCGTCAGGATCCAGCTCCTACGAGCAGTACTTC
CASSIPSGSSSYEQYF
>TRBD1|.|TRBV28|TRBJ2-1
TGTGCCAGCAGCAACCAGGGGGCGTCCTACAATGAGCAGTTCTTC
CASSNQGASYNEQFF
>.|.|TRBV11-2|TRBJ1-3
TGTGCCAGCAGCAAAGGGGAATACTCTGGAAACACCATATATTTT
CASSKGEYSGNTIYF
>TRBD2|.|TRBV11-2|TRBJ2-1
TGTGCCAGCAGCACTAGCGGGAGGACCGAGTTCTTC
CASSTSGRTEFF
>TRBD1|.|TRBV30|TRBJ1-5
TGTGCCTGGAGCCCCGGGACAGGGTCCCATCAGCCCCAGCATTTT
CAWSPGTGSHQPQHF
>.|.|TRBV5-1|TRBJ2-7
TGCGCCAGCAGCCGTGAGGACAGAATCCCCTTCGAGCAGTACTTC
CASSREDRIPFEQYF
>.|.|TRBV2|TRBJ2-5
TGTGCCAGCAGGGGCAGGCTTGGGGAGACCCAGTACTTC
CASRGRLGETQYF
>.|once|TRBV7-6|TRBJ2-3
TGTGCCAGCAGCTCTAGCTCTGATACGCAGTATTTT
CASSSSSDTQYF
>TRBD1|.|TRBV9|TRBJ1-6
TGTGCCAGCAGCGAGACCGGGACAGAAAATTCACCCCTCCACTTT
CASSETGTENSPLHF
>.|.|TRBV28|TRBJ1-1
TGTGCCAGCAGCCGCCGGCGATTTACAGGGAGGAACACTGAAGCTTTCTTT
CASSRRRFTGRNTEAFF
>.|once|TRBV7-6|TRBJ2-3
TGTGCCAGCAGCTTAGCGAGAGGGTCCGAGCCAGATACGCAGTATTTT
CASSLARGSEPDTQYF
>.|.|TRBV9|TRBJ1-1
TGTGCCAGCACCCCGGCGACGAGGGTCACTGAAGCTTTCTTT
CASTPATRVTEAFF
>.|.|TRBV5-6|TRBJ1-2
TGTGCCAGCAGCTTGGCCACGGGAGGGTTCGATGGCTACACCTTC
CASSLATGGFDGYTF
>TRBD1|.|TRBV11-2|TRBJ2-7
TGTGCCAGCAGCTCGGACAGGGGGCCTTTCGAGCAGTACTTC
CASSSDRGPFEQYF
>.|.|TRBV7-7|TRBJ2-2
TGTGCCAGCAGCCCCAAAACAGCGAACACCGGGGAGCTGTTTTTT
CASSPKTANTGELFF
>.|.|TRBV19|TRBJ2-6
TGTGCCAGTAGGGGGCGGGGCTCTGGGGCCAACGTCCTGACTTTC
CASRGRGSGANVLTF